These 12 T cell receptor beta chains share one sample of origin, sequenced in a study of blood T cell repertoires in COVID-19. Using immunoSEQ multiplex PCR, the repertoire was profiled, and TCRdb retains in-frame clones only, with some absent. This table holds more than 300,000 clones, more than 85% found once. Sequencing used PBMCs or T cells enriched from blood (not recorded which). All receptors come from a woman between 25 and 40 years old who had been exposed to COVID-19.

This chain links TRBV7-8 with TRBJ2-1, with 15 bases identical to TRBD2. Germline V lookup: CDR1 SGHVS, CDR2 FQNEAQ. V lost 3 bases, J lost 0 bases, and 3 bases stayed unmatched. The CDR3 length is 18 residues. The CDR3 is CASSLGLAGGGSYNEQFF. Written as DNA, the CDR3 is TGTGCCAGCAGCTTGGGACTAGCGGGGGGTGGCTCCTACAATGAGCAGTTCTTC.

Note on this clone: Additional DNA sequences in this sample encode the identical CDR3. V is TRBV4-3 and J is TRBJ2-7; 12 bases match TRBD2. Per germline, CDR1 LGHNA and CDR2 YSLEER. The CDR3 consists of 15 residues. V was pared by 4 bases and J by 3 bases, with 4 bases of the junction left unmatched. CDR3 region: CASSPGLAGGYEQYF. DNA for the CDR3: TGCGCCAGCAGCCCGGGACTAGCGGGTGGCTACGAGCAGTACTTC.

The V gene is TRBV4-1, the J gene TRBJ2-7, with 9 bases lining up with TRBD1. The CDR3 sequence is 17 residues long. The V gene end was trimmed by 1 base and the J gene end by 2 bases; junction bases not matched to a gene: 9. Germline V CDR1 and CDR2: MGHRA, YSYEKL. The chain's CDR3 is CASSQGGPGQGTYEQYF. CDR3 DNA: TGCGCCAGCAGCCAAGGGGGTCCGGGACAGGGCACCTACGAGCAGTACTTC.

In regard to this clone: Other DNA variants within this sample encode the same CDR3. The chain carries TRBV5-1 and TRBJ1-1, with 8 bases that match TRBD1. CDR3 length: 14 amino acids. Losses at the gene ends were 4 bases for V and 5 bases for J; bases not matched to a gene: 7. CDR1 and CDR2 (germline): SGHRS, YFSETQ. CDR3: CASSADRGRTEAFF. For the CDR3, the DNA is TGCGCCAGCAGCGCTGACAGGGGTCGGACTGAAGCTTTCTTT.

The chain has TRBV3-1 (or the pseudogene TRBV3-2) and TRBJ2-7, with 8 bases that match TRBD1. Germline trimming cut 4 bases from V and 3 bases from J; bases unmatched to any gene: 5. Germline lookup yields CDR1 LGHDT and CDR2 YNNKEL (reference sequence). This CDR3 has 14 residues. The CDR3 protein is CASSPGQGRYEQYF. The CDR3 DNA reads TGTGCCAGCAGCCCAGGACAGGGACGCTACGAGCAGTACTTC.

This chain links TRBV6-5 with TRBJ1-2, with TRBD1 matching over 10 bases. Germline CDR1 MNHEY, CDR2 SVGAGI. The junction had 8 bases not matched to a gene; V was cut back by 6 bases and J by 4 bases. CDR3 size: 15 residues. The CDR3 reads CASSSPTGGLYGYTF. The CDR3 DNA reads TGTGCCAGCAGCTCCCCGACAGGGGGCCTCTATGGCTACACCTTC.

V is TRBV9 and J is TRBJ1-4; 9 nucleotides match TRBD1. J gave up 5 bases and V 2 bases, and 7 bases lay outside the gene matches. This CDR3 has 16 amino acids. In germline, CDR1 is SGDLS, CDR2 YYNGEE. The CDR3 sequence is CASSVPTGGSNEKLFF. CDR3 nucleotide sequence: TGTGCCAGCAGCGTTCCTACAGGGGGCTCGAATGAAAAACTGTTTTTT. Full variable domain (missing parts from reference TRBV9 and TRBJ1-4): DSGVTQTPKHLITATGQRVTLRCSPRSGDLSVYWYQQSLDQGLQFLIQYYNGEERAKGNILERFSAQQFPDLHSELNLSSLELGDSALYFCASSVPTGGSNEKLFFGSGTQLSVL.

The genes are TRBV25-1 and TRBJ1-1, with 8 positions matching TRBD1. Losses at the gene ends were 9 bases for V and 1 base for J; bases not matched to a gene: 10. The germline CDR1 and CDR2 sequences are MGHDK and SYGVNS. There are 15 residues in the CDR3. The CDR3 is CASRQGKEENTEAFF. The CDR3 region has the DNA TGTGCCAGTAGACAGGGGAAGGAGGAGAACACTGAAGCTTTCTTT.

This clone turned up a few times. The rearrangement joins TRBV6-1 to TRBJ2-7, with D perhaps TRBD1 (6 bases). Looked up from germline, CDR1 is MNHNS and CDR2 is SASEGT. The V gene lost 3 bases and the J gene lost 4 bases, with 7 bases spanning the gap. CDR3 length: 12 amino acids. CDR3 DNA sequence: TGTGCCAGCAGTGACAGGGGTTACGAGCAGTACTTC. This sequence encodes CASSDRGYEQYF.

The chain employs TRBV27 and TRBJ1-1; D is perhaps TRBD1 (5 bases). This CDR3 has 15 residues. Germline V lookup: CDR1 MNHEY, CDR2 SMNVEV (reference sequence). The V end was cut by 3 bases, the J end by 2 bases, with 13 bases between. The CDR3 region is CASSFDRPVNTEAFF. The CDR3, as DNA: TGTGCCAGCAGTTTTGACAGACCGGTTAACACTGAAGCTTTCTTT.

This clone showed up just a few times. J is TRBJ2-5 and V is TRBV4-2; TRBD1 matches 9 bases. The junction had 5 bases not matched to a gene; V was cut back by 5 bases and J by 4 bases. The CDR3 consists of 14 residues. Germline lookup yields CDR1 LGHNA and CDR2 YNFKEQ. CDR3 region: CASSTGQGRETQYF. CDR3 DNA sequence: TGTGCCAGCAGCACCGGACAGGGGAGAGAGACCCAGTACTTC.

The chain joins TRBV6-4 to TRBJ2-1, with a tentative D call TRBD2 (6 bases). The germline V and J ends were trimmed by 0 bases and 6 bases, with 15 bases remaining between them. This CDR3 region has 16 residues. CDR1 and CDR2 (germline): MRHNA, SNTAGT. CDR3 sequence (DNA): TGTGCCAGCAGTGACTCAGAGGGACTGACTGGCAATGAGCAGTTCTTC. This encodes CASSDSEGLTGNEQFF.